The T cell receptor beta chain under discussion was sequenced for a study of OX40 agonist ivuxolimab in advanced cancers. V dropped 5 bases and J dropped 0 bases, with 11 bases sitting between them. Germline lookup yields CDR1 MNHEY and CDR2 SVGAGI. The CDR3 length is 15 residues. Libraries were prepared by immunoSEQ multiplex PCR; TCRdb keeps only in-frame clonotypes and omits some of them. Of about 79,000 clones in the sample, 90% were seen once. The chain employs TRBV6-5 and TRBJ1-3; maybe TRBD1 (5 bases). The sequence derives from an adult with an advanced solid tumor such as melanoma, head and neck, liver or kidney cancer. The source was CD4+ or CD8+ T cells sorted from blood, collected in a trial of the OX40 agonist ivuxolimab. Here the CDR3 reads CASSTDRFSGNTIYF. The CDR3 DNA is TGTGCCAGCAGTACAGACAGATTCTCTGGAAACACCATATATTTT.